These 30 T cell receptor beta chains share one sample of origin, sequenced in a study of cytomegalovirus exposure and HLA in healthy donors. PCR involved 60 Vbeta and 13 Jbeta primers. TCRdb's table, derived via immunoSEQ multiplex PCR, lists solely in-frame clones and lacks some. The table records about 110,000 clones, roughly 74% of them present only once. Sample: PBMCs. The source of these receptors is a man aged 35-49 years in good health and CMV-seronegative.

This clone appeared once. This rearrangement joins TRBV4-1 to TRBJ2-7; TRBD1 is a possible D gene (6 bases). The germline gives CDR1 MGHRA, CDR2 YSYEKL. The CDR3 sequence is 15 residues long. V was clipped by 4 bases and J by 5 bases, with 18 bases between them. The CDR3 nucleotides read TGCGCCAGCAGCCGAAACTTCGACAGGACCAACGAGCAGTACTTC. Amino acids: CASSRNFDRTNEQYF.

The CDR3 DNA follows: TGTGCCAGCAGTCGGGACAGGGCCACCGGGGAGCTGTTTTTT. Amino acid sequence: CASSRDRATGELFF. The gene calls are TRBV28 and TRBJ2-2, with TRBD1 identical over 9 bases. After removal of 5 bases from V and 4 bases from J, the junction contained 2 bases not matched to a gene. Germline CDR1 is MDHEN and CDR2 is SYDVKM. CDR3 length equals 14 residues.

The rearrangement links TRBV6-1 to TRBJ2-7, with TRBD1 matching over 9 bases. The trim removed 6 bases at V and 0 bases at J, leaving 3 bases unmatched. The germline CDR1 and CDR2 sequences are MNHNS and SASEGT. CDR3 size: 14 residues. CDR3 region: CASRQTGGSYEQYF. CDR3 nucleotides: TGTGCCAGCAGACAGACAGGGGGCTCCTACGAGCAGTACTTC.

The chain joins TRBV6-1 to TRBJ2-7; a possible D gene is TRBD1 (5 bases). V lost 0 bases to trimming and J lost 2 bases, with 14 bases between them. Germline values: CDR1 MNHNS, CDR2 SASEGT. This CDR3 is built from 16 residues. The CDR3 coding sequence is TGTGCCAGCAGTGAAGCAGCAGGGTTAGCCCCCTACGAGCAGTACTTC. Protein product: CASSEAAGLAPYEQYF.

This chain connects TRBV6-6 to TRBJ1-1, with a weak D call TRBD1 (5 bases). V lost 7 bases, J lost 3 bases, and 18 bases lay in between. The CDR3 covers 15 residues. The germline gives CDR1 MNHNY, CDR2 SVGAGI (reference sequence). The CDR3 coding sequence is TGTGCCAGCACCCTACAGGTCTTTGGGGACACTGAAGCTTTCTTT. Protein product: CASTLQVFGDTEAFF.

The chain carries TRBV2 and TRBJ2-2; D is unresolved. Trimming took 5 bases from V and 5 from J, leaving 9 bases between them. Germline V gene sequence: CDR1 SNHLY, CDR2 FYNNEI. The length of the CDR3 is 13 residues. CDR3 amino acids: CASSPVRTGELFF. CDR3 DNA sequence: TGTGCCAGCAGTCCCGTCCGGACCGGGGAGCTGTTTTTT. The full variable domain, in which reference TRBV2 and TRBJ2-2 provide the parts outside the CDR3, is EPEVTQTPSHQVTQMGQEVILRCVPISNHLYFYWYRQILGQKVEFLVSFYNNEISEKSEIFDDQFSVERPDGSNFTLKIRSTKLEDSAMYFCASSPVRTGELFFGEGSRLTVL.

This clone turned up a few times. This sequence joins TRBV4-2 and TRBJ2-7; a weak D match, TRBD2 (5 bases). The germline gives CDR1 LGHNA, CDR2 YNFKEQ. With 6 bases removed from V and 0 bases from J, the gap between germline ends came to 12 bases. The CDR3 has 14 residues. CDR3 sequence: CASRRAENSYEQYF. In DNA, the CDR3 is TGTGCCAGCAGGAGAGCGGAAAACTCCTACGAGCAGTACTTC.

This clone has a single count. V usage is TRBV19 and J usage is TRBJ2-3, with 7 bases matching TRBD1. Germline V gene data show CDR1 as LNHDA and CDR2 as SQIVND (reference sequence). The V and J ends lost 4 bases and 3 bases, in that order; junction bases with no gene match: 7. CDR3 size: 15 residues. CDR3 nucleotides: TGTGCCAGTAGTACGCCAGGGGGTAATACAGATACGCAGTATTTT. It translates to CASSTPGGNTDTQYF.

This clone turned up a few times. The chain links TRBV14 to TRBJ2-7; no definite D call. The V gene lost 0 bases and the J gene lost 8 bases, with 14 bases spanning the gap. The V gene's germline CDR1 is SGHDN and CDR2 FVKESK. The CDR3 length is 14 residues. The CDR3 DNA reads TGTGCCAGCAGCCAAGACAGGCCGGTCGGTAAGCAGTACTTC. The encoded protein is CASSQDRPVGKQYF.

The chain uses TRBV1 and TRBJ2-7; TRBD1, the table's D call, was not compared with the DNA. TRBV1 is described as a pseudogene. CDR3 length: 14 residues. CDR3 in amino acids: CTSSQKTGYYEQYF. The CDR3 region has the DNA TGCACCAGCAGCCAGAAGACAGGCTACTACGAGCAGTACTTC.

The gene calls are TRBV9 and TRBJ2-1; 9 nucleotides align to TRBD2. CDR3 length equals 17 residues. V trimming: 0 bases; J trimming: 1 base; junction bases outside the gene matches: 5. Per germline, CDR1 SGDLS and CDR2 YYNGEE. The CDR3 is CASSVGSGGLSYNEQFF. In DNA form, the CDR3 reads TGTGCCAGCAGCGTAGGTAGCGGGGGCCTTTCCTACAATGAGCAGTTCTTC.

This chain uses TRBV11-2 with TRBJ1-6; 11 nucleotides align to TRBD1. The CDR3 loop spans 17 amino acids. V trimming: 7 bases; J trimming: 7 bases; junction bases outside the gene matches: 12. Germline loops: CDR1 SGHAT, CDR2 FQNNGV. The DNA of the CDR3 is TGTGCCAGCACTACCGGACAGGGGGCTTTCTTAAATTCACCCCTCCACTTT. Translated: CASTTGQGAFLNSPLHF. Variable domain in full (rest from reference TRBV11-2 and TRBJ1-6): EAGVAQSPRYKIIEKRQSVAFWCNPISGHATLYWYQQILGQGPKLLIQFQNNGVVDDSQLPKDRFSAERLKGVDSTLKIQPAKLEDSAVYLCASTTGQGAFLNSPLHFGNGTRLTVT.

This chain links TRBV6-1 with TRBJ1-5; D not resolved. Germline V lookup: CDR1 MNHNS, CDR2 SASEGT. The V and J ends lost 1 base and 10 bases respectively, with 17 bases between them. The CDR3 covers 15 residues. CDR3 nucleotides: TGTGCCAGCAGTGAAGAGGTAACGGGAGTCAGCCCCCAGCATTTT. Its protein is CASSEEVTGVSPQHF.

Remarks on this clone: Other DNA sequences from this sample encode an identical CDR3 as well. The chain combines TRBV5-1 with TRBJ1-2; the D gene is possibly TRBD1 (5 bases). Between the trimmed V and J ends, which lost 5 bases and 0 bases, there was a span of 8 bases. The CDR3 has 13 amino acids. The germline V gene encodes CDR1 SGHRS and CDR2 YFSETQ. The CDR3 region has the DNA TGCGCCAGCAGTACGACAGCTAACTATGGCTACACCTTC. It translates to CASSTTANYGYTF.

The J gene is TRBJ1-4, the V gene TRBV2; 7 positions agree with TRBD1. Per the germline V gene, CDR1 is SNHLY and CDR2 is FYNNEI. V shed 6 bases and J 2 bases; nucleotides not matched to a gene: 6. This CDR3 comprises 15 residues. The CDR3 DNA follows: TGTGCCAGCAGCGGGACAGTAGGGACTAATGAAAAACTGTTTTTT. Translating it yields CASSGTVGTNEKLFF.

The sample holds one count of this clone. V gene TRBV7-2 combines with J gene TRBJ1-5; TRBD1 might be the D (6 bases). Between the trimmed V and J ends, which lost 5 bases and 6 bases, there was a span of 11 bases. Germline lookup yields CDR1 SGHTA and CDR2 FQGNSA. CDR3 length: 13 residues. The CDR3 DNA is TGTGCCAGCAGCCTACAGGGTGGTCAGCCCCAGCATTTT. Its protein is CASSLQGGQPQHF. The whole variable domain, filled in from reference TRBV7-2 and TRBJ1-5, reads GAGVSQSPSNKVTEKGKDVELRCDPISGHTALYWYRQSLGQGLEFLIYFQGNSAPDKSGLPSDRFSAERTGGSVSTLTIQRTQQEDSAVYLCASSLQGGQPQHFGDGTRLSIL.

The J gene is TRBJ1-6, the V gene TRBV6-1; D is undetermined. Germline V lookup: CDR1 MNHNS, CDR2 SASEGT. This CDR3 contains 16 residues. Trimming took off 4 bases at V and 4 bases at J, with 14 bases between the two ends. The CDR3 spells CASSGVRRRYNSPLHF. The DNA for the CDR3 is TGTGCCAGCAGTGGGGTGAGGCGTCGGTATAATTCACCCCTCCACTTT.

This clone was detected once. The gene calls are TRBV9 and TRBJ1-3; D gene uncertain. The CDR3 sequence is 16 residues long. The V gene's germline CDR1 is SGDLS and CDR2 YYNGEE. Trimming removed 2 bases at V and 0 bases at J, with 12 bases between. The CDR3 region is CASSVSGMSSGNTIYF. The CDR3 bases are TGTGCCAGCAGCGTGTCAGGAATGAGCTCTGGAAACACCATATATTTT.

This clone was observed once. The chain couples TRBV5-1 to TRBJ1-1, with D hard to call. CDR1 is SGHRS, CDR2 YFSETQ, per germline. Trimming removed 4 bases at V and 6 bases at J, with 13 bases between. This CDR3 has 13 residues. Here the CDR3 DNA reads TGCGCCAGCAGCCCGGGTCGGGGAGCTGAAGCTTTCTTT. Protein sequence: CASSPGRGAEAFF.

The rearrangement links TRBV7-2 to TRBJ2-5; TRBD2 matches at 10 bases. This CDR3 spans 16 amino acids. The J segment lost 2 bases and the V segment lost 1 base, leaving 4 bases of the junction unmatched. CDR1 and CDR2 from the germline V gene are SGHTA and FQGNSA. CDR3 protein: CASSLGASGGQETQYF. The CDR3 nucleotides are TGTGCCAGCAGCTTAGGGGCTAGCGGGGGACAAGAGACCCAGTACTTC.

V gene TRBV18 combines with J gene TRBJ2-1; no clear D. The ends were cut back, 0 bases at V and 2 bases at J, with 11 bases in the middle. The CDR3 consists of 16 residues. CDR1 and CDR2 (germline): KGHSH, LQKENI. The CDR3 DNA reads TGTGCCAGCTCACCACCTGTTCCCTCTCCCTACAATGAGCAGTTCTTC. Protein product: CASSPPVPSPYNEQFF.

The CDR3 protein is CASMTGRGAFF. In nucleotides, the CDR3 is TGTGCCAGCATGACCGGAAGGGGAGCTTTCTTT. The chain links TRBV2 to TRBJ1-1, with D possibly matching TRBD1 (5 bases). Germline CDR1 SNHLY, CDR2 FYNNEI. Between the trimmed V and J ends, which lost 7 bases and 10 bases, there was a span of 13 bases. This CDR3 is 11 amino acids long.

The chain links TRBV19 to TRBJ2-2, with TRBD1 identical over 10 bases. The CDR3 loop spans 18 amino acids. The germline V gene has CDR1 LNHDA and CDR2 SQIVND (reference sequence). The ends lost 3 bases at V and 0 bases at J; junction bases unmatched: 7. This CDR3 is CASSMGTGDPPNTGELFF. The CDR3 region has the DNA TGTGCCAGTAGTATGGGGACAGGGGATCCCCCGAACACCGGGGAGCTGTTTTTT. The complete variable domain, with remaining parts taken from reference TRBV19 and TRBJ2-2, reads DGGITQSPKYLFRKEGQNVTLSCEQNLNHDAMYWYRQDPGQGLRLIYYSQIVNDFQKGDIAEGYSVSREKKESFPLTVTSAQKNPTAFYLCASSMGTGDPPNTGELFFGEGSRLTVL.

This clone has only a few counts. The V and J genes are TRBV9 and TRBJ1-1; tentatively, D is TRBD1 (5 bases). The CDR3 spans 15 residues. Trimming left V 4 bases short and J 4 bases short, with 17 bases between. Germline values: CDR1 SGDLS, CDR2 YYNGEE. The CDR3 nucleotides are TGTGCCAGCAGCCCTAAGGGGACTCTTACCACTGAAGCTTTCTTT. Protein product: CASSPKGTLTTEAFF.

V usage is TRBV7-9 and J usage is TRBJ1-2; 7 bases agree with TRBD1. Per germline, CDR1 SEHNR and CDR2 FQNEAQ (reference sequence). CDR3 size: 13 residues. V shed 4 bases and J 8 bases; nucleotides not matched to a gene: 7. CDR3 in amino acids: CASSSRQGGGYTF. The CDR3 DNA follows: TGTGCCAGCAGCTCACGACAGGGTGGAGGCTACACCTTC.

The chain employs TRBV5-8 and TRBJ2-7; D gene uncertain. Trimming pared 2 bases from V and 2 bases from J, leaving 8 bases between. The CDR3 length is 13 residues. Germline-derived CDR1 and CDR2 are SGHTS and YDEGEE. CDR3 loop: CASSLVVTYEQYF. CDR3 bases: TGTGCCAGCAGCTTAGTAGTTACCTACGAGCAGTACTTC.

The chain joins TRBV2 to TRBJ1-6, with a weak D call TRBD1 (5 bases). Trimming cost V 3 bases and J 8 bases, with 11 bases left between them. Germline loops: CDR1 SNHLY, CDR2 FYNNEI. This CDR3 is 14 amino acids long. The CDR3 reads CASSDQGMHSPLHF. The DNA for the CDR3 is TGTGCCAGCAGTGACCAGGGTATGCATTCACCCCTCCACTTT.

The chain carries TRBV21-1 and TRBJ2-7; the table's D call, TRBD1, has no DNA check behind it. TRBV21-1 is noted as a pseudogene. The CDR3 loop spans 15 amino acids. The DNA of the CDR3 is TGTGCCAGCAGCAAAGACAGGACAGGGTCCTACGAGCAGTACTTC. This translates into CASSKDRTGSYEQYF.

The chain carries TRBV11-2 and TRBJ1-1, with D possibly TRBD1 on 5 matching bases. Per the germline V gene, CDR1 is SGHAT and CDR2 is FQNNGV. The CDR3 spans 14 residues. The V end was cut by 4 bases, the J end by 5 bases, with 14 bases between. CDR3 sequence (DNA): TGTGCCAGCAGCTACCCCTCAGGGCGTACTGAAGCTTTCTTT. Amino acid sequence: CASSYPSGRTEAFF.

This clone was detected a few times. V is TRBV6-4 and J is TRBJ1-6; 7 bases line up with TRBD1. Looked up from germline, CDR1 is MRHNA and CDR2 is SNTAGT. The ends lost 6 bases at V and 7 bases at J; junction bases unmatched: 6. The CDR3 contains 14 residues. As DNA, the CDR3 is TGTGCCAGCAGCGACGGGACAGAAAATTCACCCCTCCACTTT. Its translation: CASSDGTENSPLHF.